This T cell receptor beta chain is from a study of lung T cells in sarcoidosis with Löfgren's syndrome. Trimming stripped 0 bases from V and 8 bases from J, with 17 bases between. The germline V gene encodes CDR1 MGHRA and CDR2 YSYEKL. This CDR3 comprises 16 residues. Via MiXCR, TCRdb re-called the reads, giving one row per CDR3 protein. The sample contains more than 8,500 distinct CDR3 sequences, over 20% of which appear only once. Study-wide findings and caveats: Multiple Löfgren's syndrome patients reportedly shared TRAV12-1 and TRBV2 CDR3 motifs, suggesting public CD4+ TCRs. TRAV12-1 preferentially paired with TRBV2, with homologous CDR3s. TRAV12-1 and TRBV2 were reportedly most expanded in Löfgren's patients.

This clonotype was counted at least ten times. Its specificity is not known. This sequence joins TRBV4-1 and TRBJ2-1, with D perhaps given as TRBD1 or TRBD2 (5 bases each). The receptor was derived from a human donor with sarcoidosis (Löfgren's syndrome or another form), or a control subject (not recorded which). Sequenced input: CD4+ T cells from bronchoalveolar lavage fluid. CDR3 in amino acids: CASSQDESGRWDEQFF. Written as DNA, the CDR3 is TGCGCCAGCAGCCAAGATGAATCGGGGCGTTGGGATGAGCAGTTCTTC.